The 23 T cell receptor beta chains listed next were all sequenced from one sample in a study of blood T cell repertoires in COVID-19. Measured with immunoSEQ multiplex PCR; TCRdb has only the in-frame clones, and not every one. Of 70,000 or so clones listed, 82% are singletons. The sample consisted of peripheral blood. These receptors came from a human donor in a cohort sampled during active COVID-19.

The DNA of the CDR3 is TGTGCCAGCAGCTTTAAAACGGACATGGGATACTATGGCTACACCTTC. It translates to CASSFKTDMGYYGYTF. The chain recombines TRBV13 with TRBJ1-2, with D possibly being TRBD1 (5 bases). The germline V gene has CDR1 PRHDT and CDR2 FYEKMQ (reference sequence). This CDR3 is 16 amino acids long. The V end lost 3 bases, the J end lost 3 bases, and 17 bases lay between the germline ends.

CDR3 residues: CASSPPNRGFADMNTEAFF. The CDR3 DNA follows: TGTGCCAGCAGCCCCCCGAACAGGGGTTTTGCGGATATGAACACTGAAGCTTTCTTT. V usage is TRBV7-9 and J usage is TRBJ1-1, with 7 bases aligning to TRBD1. J gave up 0 bases and V 5 bases, and 18 bases lay outside the gene matches. This CDR3 comprises 19 residues. CDR1 SEHNR and CDR2 FQNEAQ come from the germline V gene (reference sequence).

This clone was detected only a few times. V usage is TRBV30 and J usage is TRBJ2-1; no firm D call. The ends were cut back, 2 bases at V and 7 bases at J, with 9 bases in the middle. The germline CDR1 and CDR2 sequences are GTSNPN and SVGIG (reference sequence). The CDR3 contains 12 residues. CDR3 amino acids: CAWSYRRNEQFF. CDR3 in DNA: TGTGCCTGGAGTTACCGGCGGAATGAGCAGTTCTTC.

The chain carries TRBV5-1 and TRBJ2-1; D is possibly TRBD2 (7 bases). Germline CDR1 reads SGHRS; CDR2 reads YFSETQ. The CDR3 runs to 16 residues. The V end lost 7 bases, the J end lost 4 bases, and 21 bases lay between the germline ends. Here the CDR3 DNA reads TGCGCCAGCGGCGATCTGAATCGGGGGGCTTACAATGAGCAGTTCTTC. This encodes CASGDLNRGAYNEQFF.

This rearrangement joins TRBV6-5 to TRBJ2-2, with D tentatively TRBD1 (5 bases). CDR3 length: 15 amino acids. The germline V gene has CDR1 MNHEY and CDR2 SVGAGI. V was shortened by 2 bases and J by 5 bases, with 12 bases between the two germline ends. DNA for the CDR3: TGTGCCAGCAGTTACAGGGGTTCCTCAACCGGGGAGCTGTTTTTT. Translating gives CASSYRGSSTGELFF.

This CDR3 is CASSFGGVYEQYF. In nucleotides, the CDR3 is TGTGCCAGCAGCTTCGGCGGGGTCTACGAGCAGTACTTC. This rearrangement joins TRBV5-6 to TRBJ2-7, with a tentative D call TRBD2 (6 bases). Deletions cut 2 bases from V and 3 bases from J, with 9 bases between. There are 13 residues in the CDR3. Germline V gene sequence: CDR1 SGHDT, CDR2 YYEEEE.

The CDR3 DNA reads as TGTGCCAGCACCCTGGCGGGGGGGCCTCGGGACGAGCAGTACTTC. Protein product: CASTLAGGPRDEQYF. The rearrangement uses TRBV9 and TRBJ2-7, with TRBD2 matching over 9 bases. There are 15 residues in the CDR3. V gave up 6 bases and J gave up 5 bases; unmatched junction bases: 12. The germline gives CDR1 SGDLS, CDR2 YYNGEE.

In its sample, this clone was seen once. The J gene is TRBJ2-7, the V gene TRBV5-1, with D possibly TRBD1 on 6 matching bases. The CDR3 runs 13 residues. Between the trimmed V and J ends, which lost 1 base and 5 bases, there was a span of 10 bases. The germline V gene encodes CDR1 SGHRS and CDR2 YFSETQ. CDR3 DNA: TGCGCCAGCAGCTTGACAGGGATACACGAGCAGTACTTC. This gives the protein CASSLTGIHEQYF.

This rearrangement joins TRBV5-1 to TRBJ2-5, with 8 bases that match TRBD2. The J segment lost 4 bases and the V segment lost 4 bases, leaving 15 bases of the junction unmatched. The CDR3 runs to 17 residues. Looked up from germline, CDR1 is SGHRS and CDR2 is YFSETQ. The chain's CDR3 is CASSPGATGGAVETQYF. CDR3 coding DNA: TGCGCCAGCAGCCCCGGGGCTACGGGGGGGGCTGTAGAGACCCAGTACTTC.

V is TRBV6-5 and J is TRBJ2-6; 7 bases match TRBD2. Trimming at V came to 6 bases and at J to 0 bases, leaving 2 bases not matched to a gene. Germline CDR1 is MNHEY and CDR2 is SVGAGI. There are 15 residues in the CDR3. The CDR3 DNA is TGTGCCAGCAGGGGGGGGTCCTCTGGGGCCAACGTCCTGACTTTC. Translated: CASRGGSSGANVLTF.

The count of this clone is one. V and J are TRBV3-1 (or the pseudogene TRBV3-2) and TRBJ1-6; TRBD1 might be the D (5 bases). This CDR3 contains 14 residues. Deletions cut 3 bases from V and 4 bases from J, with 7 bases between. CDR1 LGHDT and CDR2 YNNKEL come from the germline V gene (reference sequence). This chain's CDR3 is CASSHDRYNSPLHF. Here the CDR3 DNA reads TGTGCCAGCAGCCACGACAGATATAATTCACCCCTCCACTTT.

In DNA form, the CDR3 reads TGTGCCAGCAGCTTAGTCGCTGCTGTGCGGGAGACCCAGTACTTC. Amino acid sequence: CASSLVAAVRETQYF. The rearrangement uses TRBV7-9 and TRBJ2-5, with unresolved D. The germline gives CDR1 SEHNR, CDR2 FQNEAQ (reference sequence). Trimming stripped 1 base from V and 5 bases from J, with 14 bases between. This CDR3 contains 15 residues.

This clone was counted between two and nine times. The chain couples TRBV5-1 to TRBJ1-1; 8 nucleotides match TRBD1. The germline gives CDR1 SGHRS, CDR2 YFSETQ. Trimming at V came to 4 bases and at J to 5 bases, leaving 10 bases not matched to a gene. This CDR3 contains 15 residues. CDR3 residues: CASSPTGDDKTEAFF. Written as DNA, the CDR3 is TGCGCCAGCAGCCCGACAGGGGATGATAAGACTGAAGCTTTCTTT.

Here the CDR3 DNA reads TGTGCCAGCCACTTGGGGGGCTACGAGCAGTACTTC. Translation gives CASHLGGYEQYF. The chain combines TRBV2 with TRBJ2-7, with a tentative D call TRBD2 (6 bases). V lost 8 bases and J lost 3, with 11 bases in between. This CDR3 has 12 amino acids. Germline-derived CDR1 and CDR2 are SNHLY and FYNNEI.

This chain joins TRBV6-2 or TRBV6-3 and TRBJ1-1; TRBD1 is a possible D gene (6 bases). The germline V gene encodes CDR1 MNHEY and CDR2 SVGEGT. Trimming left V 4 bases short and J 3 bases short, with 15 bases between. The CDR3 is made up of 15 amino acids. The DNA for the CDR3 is TGTGCCAGCAGTTCCGATGGACAGAGACACACTGAAGCTTTCTTT. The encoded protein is CASSSDGQRHTEAFF.

CDR3 sequence reads: CASSHLTRQGLVNTEAFF. The CDR3 DNA reads TGCGCCAGCAGCCACTTGACCCGACAGGGCTTAGTGAACACTGAAGCTTTCTTT. The rearrangement links TRBV4-1 to TRBJ1-1; 7 bases match TRBD1. CDR3 size: 18 residues. The V gene's germline CDR1 is MGHRA and CDR2 YSYEKL. Trimming removed 3 bases from V and 0 bases from J; junction bases left unmatched: 13.

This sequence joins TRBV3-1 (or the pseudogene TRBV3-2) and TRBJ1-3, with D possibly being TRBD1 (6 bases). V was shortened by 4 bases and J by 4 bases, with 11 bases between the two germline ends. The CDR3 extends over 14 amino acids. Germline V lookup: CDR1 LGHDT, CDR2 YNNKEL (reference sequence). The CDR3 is CASSPVDRGNTIYF. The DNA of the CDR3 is TGTGCCAGCAGCCCCGTTGACAGGGGAAACACCATATATTTT.

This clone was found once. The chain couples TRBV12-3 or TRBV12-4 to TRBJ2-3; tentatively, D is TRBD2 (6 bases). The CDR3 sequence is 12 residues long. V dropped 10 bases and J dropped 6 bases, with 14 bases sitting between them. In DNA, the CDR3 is TGTGCCACCGGAGGGCGCGAGGATACGCAGTATTTT. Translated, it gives CATGGREDTQYF.

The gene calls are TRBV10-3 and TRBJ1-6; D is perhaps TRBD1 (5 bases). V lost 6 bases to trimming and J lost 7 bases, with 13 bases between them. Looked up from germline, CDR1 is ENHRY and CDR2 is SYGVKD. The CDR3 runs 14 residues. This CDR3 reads CAIRLDSTNSPLHF. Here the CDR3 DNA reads TGTGCCATCAGACTCGACAGCACCAATTCACCCCTCCACTTT.

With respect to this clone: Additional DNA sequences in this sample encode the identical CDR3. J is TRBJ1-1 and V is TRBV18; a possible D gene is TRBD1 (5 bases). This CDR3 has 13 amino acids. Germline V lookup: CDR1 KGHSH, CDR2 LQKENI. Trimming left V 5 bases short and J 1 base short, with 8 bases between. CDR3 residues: CASSTTGNTEAFF. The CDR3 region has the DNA TGTGCCAGCTCAACTACAGGGAACACTGAAGCTTTCTTT.

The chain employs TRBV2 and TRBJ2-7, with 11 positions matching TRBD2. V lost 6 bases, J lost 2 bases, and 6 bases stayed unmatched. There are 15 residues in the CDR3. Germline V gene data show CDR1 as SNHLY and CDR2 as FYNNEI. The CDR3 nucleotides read TGTGCCAGCAGGGTCCTAGCGGGGGGTGCCTACGAGCAGTACTTC. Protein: CASRVLAGGAYEQYF.

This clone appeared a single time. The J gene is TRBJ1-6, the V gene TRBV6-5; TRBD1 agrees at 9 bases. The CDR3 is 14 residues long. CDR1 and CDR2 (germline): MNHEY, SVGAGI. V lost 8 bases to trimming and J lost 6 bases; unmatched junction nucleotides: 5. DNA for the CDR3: TGTGCCAGCGGGGAGGACAGGGGTAATTCACCCCTCCACTTT. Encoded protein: CASGEDRGNSPLHF.

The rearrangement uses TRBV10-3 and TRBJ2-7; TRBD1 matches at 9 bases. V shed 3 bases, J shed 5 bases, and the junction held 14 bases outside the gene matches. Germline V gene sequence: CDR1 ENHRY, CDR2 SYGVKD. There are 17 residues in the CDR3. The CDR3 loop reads CAISESNGGTGRDEQYF. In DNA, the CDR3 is TGTGCCATCAGTGAATCTAATGGAGGGACAGGGCGCGACGAGCAGTACTTC.